This entry lists 3 T cell receptor beta chains sequenced from one sample in a study of blood T cell repertoires in COVID-19. Clones were sequenced by immunoSEQ multiplex PCR, and TCRdb holds only the in-frame ones, with some missing. Of 150,000 to 200,000 clones listed, roughly four fifths were seen once; the top ten hold roughly 13%. The sequenced material came from peripheral blood. Source of these receptors: a man aged 70-80 years who had recovered from COVID-19.

The chain uses TRBV30 and TRBJ2-7; 8 nucleotides line up with TRBD1. This CDR3 comprises 13 residues. Germline CDR1 is GTSNPN and CDR2 is SVGIG (reference sequence). Trimming cost V 1 base and J 5 bases; bases outside gene matches: 4. DNA of the CDR3: TGTGCCTGGAGTGGGACAGGGAGTAACGAGCAGTACTTC. It translates to CAWSGTGSNEQYF.

V is TRBV7-9 and J is TRBJ1-4; 11 bases align to TRBD1. The V and J ends lost 3 bases and 0 bases, in that order; junction bases with no gene match: 6. Germline values: CDR1 SEHNR, CDR2 FQNEAQ (reference sequence). This CDR3 comprises 18 residues. DNA of the CDR3: TGTGCCAGCAGCTTTGTTGGGGGACAGGGGGCAACTAATGAAAAACTGTTTTTT. Residues: CASSFVGGQGATNEKLFF.

V gene TRBV7-2 combines with J gene TRBJ1-2, with D unclear. The germline CDR1 and CDR2 sequences are SGHTA and FQGNSA. The CDR3 is 14 residues long. V lost 5 bases, J lost 0 bases, and 10 bases lay in between. The CDR3 loop reads CASSPDISNYGYTF. As DNA, the CDR3 is TGTGCCAGCAGCCCCGACATTTCTAACTATGGCTACACCTTC. The entire variable domain, with the rest obtained from reference TRBV7-2 and TRBJ1-2, is as follows: GAGVSQSPSNKVTEKGKDVELRCDPISGHTALYWYRQSLGQGLEFLIYFQGNSAPDKSGLPSDRFSAERTGGSVSTLTIQRTQQEDSAVYLCASSPDISNYGYTFGSGTRLTVV.